The entry below gives a single TCR beta chain sequence along with its context. The target antigen is unknown. V was pared by 4 bases and J by 1 base, with 10 bases between. The CDR3 sequence is 15 residues long. Germline V CDR1 and CDR2: SEHNR, FQNEAQ (reference sequence). A multiplex PCR was run with 60 Vbeta primers and 13 Jbeta primers. Profiling relied on immunoSEQ multiplex PCR, and the TCRdb table lists in-frame clones only, not all of them. The sample gives roughly 100,000 clones, roughly 70% of which show up once; approximately 1.2% is in the top ten. The sample comes from a study of cytomegalovirus exposure and HLA in healthy donors. Study as a whole: Early release data held some 80 million unique TCRs from HLA-typed donors.

Study findings and constraints: The majority of CMV-associated TCR beta chains were reported as apparently HLA-restricted in a later analysis.

The clonotype comes from a man aged 35 to 55 in good health and CMV-seronegative. Sequencing was performed on PBMCs. This chain connects TRBV7-9 to TRBJ2-2; no clear D gene. The CDR3 DNA reads TGTGCCAGCAGCTCAAACCCCGGGAACACCGGGGAGCTGTTTTTT. It encodes CASSSNPGNTGELFF.